These T cell receptor beta chains were read from a single sample in a study of shared clonotypes between healthy human individuals. Generated by immunoSEQ multiplex PCR, the TCRdb table keeps only in-frame clones and is missing some. The sample has some 680,000 clones, 73% seen once. Sequencing input: memory CD4+ T cells sorted from blood. The receptors were sampled from a woman in her 30s in good health. CDR3s include the opening cysteine and the closing phenylalanine or tryptophan. Each record gives: clone size, V gene, J gene, D gene, CDR3 protein, CDR3 DNA. D genes are given only for firm matches. Size tells how often a clone was seen (once, few, many) or the class of an expanded clone, and some rows leave it out.

abundance: few; v_gene: TRBV15; j_gene: TRBJ2-1; d_gene: -; CDR3aa: CATRVEGNPYNEQFF; CDR3nt: TGTGCCACCCGCGTGGAGGGGAACCCCTACAATGAGCAGTTCTTC
abundance: many; v_gene: TRBV14; j_gene: TRBJ1-1; d_gene: -; CDR3aa: CASSQLGGNTEAFF; CDR3nt: TGTGCCAGCAGCCAACTAGGGGGGAACACTGAAGCTTTCTTT
abundance: -; v_gene: TRBV7-6; j_gene: TRBJ2-7; d_gene: TRBD1; CDR3aa: CASSPRQGTSYEQYF; CDR3nt: TGTGCCAGCAGCCCACGACAGGGTACCTCCTACGAGCAGTACTTC
abundance: once; v_gene: TRBV7-9; j_gene: TRBJ2-3; d_gene: TRBD1; CDR3aa: CASAWDSSTDTQYF; CDR3nt: TGTGCCAGCGCTTGGGACAGTTCCACAGATACGCAGTATTTT
abundance: -; v_gene: TRBV9; j_gene: TRBJ2-7; d_gene: -; CDR3aa: CASSVAPDPYEQYF; CDR3nt: TGTGCCAGCAGCGTAGCTCCAGATCCCTACGAGCAGTACTTC
abundance: -; v_gene: TRBV30; j_gene: TRBJ1-5; d_gene: -; CDR3aa: CAWTLAGYNQPQHF; CDR3nt: TGTGCCTGGACCCTGGCAGGGTACAATCAGCCCCAGCATTTT
abundance: few; v_gene: TRBV7-9; j_gene: TRBJ2-7; d_gene: TRBD2; CDR3aa: CASSFTSGSREQYF; CDR3nt: TGTGCCAGCAGCTTTACTAGCGGGAGCCGCGAGCAGTACTTC
abundance: many; v_gene: TRBV5-1; j_gene: TRBJ2-7; d_gene: -; CDR3aa: CASSLVVLAGALAVDEQYF; CDR3nt: TGCGCCAGCAGCTTGGTGGTTTTGGCAGGAGCGTTGGCAGTCGACGAGCAGTACTTC
abundance: -; v_gene: TRBV5-1; j_gene: TRBJ1-1; d_gene: TRBD1; CDR3aa: CASSQTGVRTEAFF; CDR3nt: TGCGCCAGCAGCCAGACAGGGGTGCGTACTGAAGCTTTCTTT
abundance: -; v_gene: TRBV27; j_gene: TRBJ1-5; d_gene: -; CDR3aa: CASSLRSDNQPQHF; CDR3nt: TGTGCCAGCAGTTTGAGGTCAGACAATCAGCCCCAGCATTTT
abundance: -; v_gene: TRBV5-1; j_gene: TRBJ2-7; d_gene: -; CDR3aa: CASSGWVAGSSYEQYF; CDR3nt: TGCGCCAGCAGCGGTTGGGTGGCGGGATCGTCCTACGAGCAGTACTTC
abundance: many; v_gene: TRBV6-1; j_gene: TRBJ2-7; d_gene: TRBD1; CDR3aa: CASSKGDSDYEQYF; CDR3nt: TGTGCCAGCAGCAAGGGGGACAGTGACTACGAGCAGTACTTC
abundance: -; v_gene: TRBV6-6; j_gene: TRBJ1-4; d_gene: -; CDR3aa: CASSFSRTNEKLFF; CDR3nt: TGTGCCAGCAGTTTCAGCAGGACGAATGAAAAACTGTTTTTT
abundance: few; v_gene: TRBV6-6; j_gene: TRBJ2-3; d_gene: -; CDR3aa: CASRSSGDATQYF; CDR3nt: TGTGCCAGCAGATCAAGCGGCGACGCTACGCAGTATTTT
abundance: few; v_gene: TRBV7-8; j_gene: TRBJ1-2; d_gene: -; CDR3aa: CASSPSGGYGYTF; CDR3nt: TGTGCCAGCAGCCCTTCCGGGGGCTATGGCTACACCTTC
abundance: many; v_gene: TRBV27; j_gene: TRBJ2-2; d_gene: -; CDR3aa: CASGFRVTGELFF; CDR3nt: TGTGCCAGCGGCTTTAGGGTCACCGGGGAGCTGTTTTTT
abundance: -; v_gene: TRBV6-4; j_gene: TRBJ2-7; d_gene: -; CDR3aa: CASSGTVYEQYF; CDR3nt: TGTGCCAGCAGTGGAACGGTCTACGAGCAGTACTTC
abundance: few; v_gene: TRBV7-3; j_gene: TRBJ2-3; d_gene: -; CDR3aa: CASSLTPSATDTQYF; CDR3nt: TGTGCCAGCAGCTTAACGCCTAGCGCCACAGATACGCAGTATTTT
abundance: few; v_gene: TRBV2; j_gene: TRBJ1-5; d_gene: -; CDR3aa: CASRLDRISNQPQHF; CDR3nt: TGTGCCAGCAGACTCGACAGGATTAGCAATCAGCCCCAGCATTTT
abundance: -; v_gene: TRBV7-9; j_gene: TRBJ2-3; d_gene: TRBD2; CDR3aa: CASRSGRSTDTQYF; CDR3nt: TGTGCCAGCAGGAGCGGGAGGAGCACAGATACGCAGTATTTT
abundance: -; v_gene: TRBV10-3; j_gene: TRBJ2-7; d_gene: -; CDR3aa: CAISGNGDSYEQYF; CDR3nt: TGTGCCATCAGTGGAAACGGGGACTCCTACGAGCAGTACTTC
abundance: few; v_gene: TRBV5-1; j_gene: TRBJ2-7; d_gene: -; CDR3aa: CASSLEPNAFYEQYF; CDR3nt: TGCGCCAGCAGCTTGGAGCCAAACGCCTTCTACGAGCAGTACTTC
abundance: -; v_gene: TRBV5-6; j_gene: TRBJ1-5; d_gene: TRBD1; CDR3aa: CASSSDREKPNQPQHF; CDR3nt: TGTGCCAGCAGCTCGGACAGGGAAAAACCCAATCAGCCCCAGCATTTT
abundance: -; v_gene: TRBV10-3; j_gene: TRBJ2-2; d_gene: -; CDR3aa: CAISVGTTNTGELFF; CDR3nt: TGTGCCATCAGTGTCGGGACAACGAACACCGGGGAGCTGTTTTTT
abundance: -; v_gene: TRBV7-3; j_gene: TRBJ2-5; d_gene: -; CDR3aa: CASSLNVGAQETQYF; CDR3nt: TGTGCCAGCAGCTTAAATGTGGGGGCCCAAGAGACCCAGTACTTC
abundance: -; v_gene: TRBV27; j_gene: TRBJ2-3; d_gene: TRBD2; CDR3aa: CASSLSASGKPSTDTQYF; CDR3nt: TGTGCCAGCAGTTTATCGGCTAGCGGGAAACCTAGCACAGATACGCAGTATTTT
abundance: many; v_gene: TRBV19; j_gene: TRBJ2-2; d_gene: TRBD1; CDR3aa: CAGGTGATGELFF; CDR3nt: TGTGCCGGGGGGACAGGGGCCACCGGGGAGCTGTTTTTT
abundance: -; v_gene: TRBV11-2; j_gene: TRBJ2-1; d_gene: -; CDR3aa: CASSPPLSGEQFF; CDR3nt: TGTGCCAGCAGCCCTCCTCTGTCGGGGGAGCAGTTCTTC
abundance: -; v_gene: TRBV28; j_gene: TRBJ1-2; d_gene: -; CDR3aa: CASRGQEHYGYTF; CDR3nt: TGTGCCAGCCGCGGCCAGGAGCACTATGGCTACACCTTC
abundance: -; v_gene: TRBV5-1; j_gene: TRBJ2-1; d_gene: -; CDR3aa: CASSEWSGGRSYNEQFF; CDR3nt: TGCGCCAGCAGTGAGTGGAGTGGAGGGAGATCCTACAATGAGCAGTTCTTC
abundance: -; v_gene: TRBV5-5; j_gene: TRBJ2-7; d_gene: TRBD2; CDR3aa: CASSQGLAGGAGGSYEQYF; CDR3nt: TGTGCCAGCAGCCAAGGACTAGCGGGGGGTGCCGGAGGGTCCTACGAGCAGTACTTC
abundance: -; v_gene: TRBV7-9; j_gene: TRBJ2-1; d_gene: TRBD1; CDR3aa: CASSGGQRNEQFF; CDR3nt: TGTGCCAGCAGCGGGGGACAGCGCAATGAGCAGTTCTTC
abundance: once; v_gene: TRBV6-5; j_gene: TRBJ2-2; d_gene: -; CDR3aa: CASSKTDNTGELFF; CDR3nt: TGTGCCAGCAGTAAGACAGATAACACCGGGGAGCTGTTTTTT
abundance: many; v_gene: TRBV15; j_gene: TRBJ1-1; d_gene: -; CDR3aa: CATSSARGLANTEAFF; CDR3nt: TGTGCCACCAGCAGTGCCCGGGGGCTAGCGAACACTGAAGCTTTCTTT
abundance: -; v_gene: TRBV2; j_gene: TRBJ1-1; d_gene: -; CDR3aa: CASRRSWGNTEAFF; CDR3nt: TGTGCCAGCAGACGTTCCTGGGGGAACACTGAAGCTTTCTTT
abundance: -; v_gene: TRBV7-9; j_gene: TRBJ1-1; d_gene: TRBD1; CDR3aa: CASRPSDRRLLNTEAFF; CDR3nt: TGTGCCAGCAGACCCTCGGACAGGCGACTATTGAACACTGAAGCTTTCTTT
abundance: -; v_gene: TRBV5-1; j_gene: TRBJ1-1; d_gene: TRBD1; CDR3aa: CASSLQGASLNTEAFF; CDR3nt: TGCGCCAGCAGCTTGCAGGGGGCCTCCCTAAACACTGAAGCTTTCTTT
abundance: -; v_gene: TRBV19; j_gene: TRBJ2-7; d_gene: TRBD2; CDR3aa: CASRSVAGGPYEQYF; CDR3nt: TGTGCCAGTAGATCCGTAGCGGGAGGGCCCTACGAGCAGTACTTC
abundance: -; v_gene: TRBV29-1; j_gene: TRBJ1-2; d_gene: -; CDR3aa: CSVTGTSGRYTF; CDR3nt: TGCAGCGTGACCGGGACATCGGGTCGGTACACCTTC
abundance: many; v_gene: TRBV6-6; j_gene: TRBJ1-2; d_gene: -; CDR3aa: CASSPNPGIEIYGYTF; CDR3nt: TGTGCCAGCAGTCCCAACCCAGGGATTGAGATCTATGGCTACACCTTC
abundance: -; v_gene: TRBV10-1; j_gene: TRBJ2-7; d_gene: TRBD1; CDR3aa: CARTGGTAIYEQYF; CDR3nt: TGCGCCAGGACAGGGGGGACCGCAATCTACGAGCAGTACTTC
abundance: few; v_gene: TRBV9; j_gene: TRBJ2-6; d_gene: TRBD2; CDR3aa: CASSVGLAGDFGANVLTF; CDR3nt: TGTGCCAGCAGCGTAGGACTAGCGGGAGATTTTGGGGCCAACGTCCTGACTTTC
abundance: -; v_gene: TRBV28; j_gene: TRBJ2-1; d_gene: TRBD2; CDR3aa: CASITSGRAYNEQFF; CDR3nt: TGTGCCAGCATTACCAGCGGGAGGGCCTACAATGAGCAGTTCTTC
abundance: -; v_gene: TRBV4-1; j_gene: TRBJ2-1; d_gene: -; CDR3aa: CASSQEKVSSYNEQFF; CDR3nt: TGCGCCAGCAGCCAAGAAAAGGTGAGCTCCTACAATGAGCAGTTCTTC
abundance: -; v_gene: TRBV5-1; j_gene: TRBJ2-3; d_gene: -; CDR3aa: CASSLAQGGITDTQYF; CDR3nt: TGCGCCAGCAGCTTGGCCCAGGGCGGCATCACAGATACGCAGTATTTT
abundance: -; v_gene: TRBV30; j_gene: TRBJ1-5; d_gene: -; CDR3aa: CAWSLDLDQPQHF; CDR3nt: TGTGCCTGGAGCTTGGATCTTGATCAGCCCCAGCATTTT
abundance: -; v_gene: TRBV13; j_gene: TRBJ2-3; d_gene: -; CDR3aa: CASSLNYREHTDTQYF; CDR3nt: TGTGCCAGCAGTTTAAATTACCGGGAGCACACAGATACGCAGTATTTT
abundance: -; v_gene: TRBV5-1; j_gene: TRBJ2-7; d_gene: TRBD1; CDR3aa: CASSTDGQGVEQYF; CDR3nt: TGCGCCAGCAGCACCGACGGACAGGGGGTAGAGCAGTACTTC
abundance: once; v_gene: TRBV30; j_gene: TRBJ2-5; d_gene: -; CDR3aa: CAWSVNGETQYF; CDR3nt: TGTGCCTGGAGTGTAAACGGGGAGACCCAGTACTTC
abundance: -; v_gene: TRBV10-1; j_gene: TRBJ2-5; d_gene: -; CDR3aa: CASSAGGLVSQYF; CDR3nt: TGCGCCAGCAGTGCTGGGGGGCTGGTTTCCCAGTACTTC
abundance: once; v_gene: TRBV6-4; j_gene: TRBJ1-4; d_gene: -; CDR3aa: CASSDSSGGLTPWANEKLFF; CDR3nt: TGTGCCAGCAGTGACTCTTCCGGGGGACTTACTCCTTGGGCTAATGAAAAACTGTTTTTT
abundance: -; v_gene: TRBV28; j_gene: TRBJ2-7; d_gene: TRBD1; CDR3aa: CASSTPGQLGEQYF; CDR3nt: TGTGCCAGCAGTACCCCGGGACAGCTGGGGGAGCAGTACTTC
abundance: -; v_gene: TRBV19; j_gene: TRBJ1-3; d_gene: -; CDR3aa: CASSISGDSGNTIYF; CDR3nt: TGTGCCAGTAGTATTTCTGGGGATTCTGGAAACACCATATATTTT